The 5 T cell receptor beta chains given below trace back to one sample, sequenced in a study of CD4 T cells in relation to SARS-CoV-2 and coronaviruses (dated by TCRdb to the early 2020s). Libraries came from the immunoSEQ multiplex PCR assay. TCRdb retrieved this table from immuneACCESS and kept in-frame rearrangements only. Not all clones are present; in checked studies, unresolved V genes account for under half, and no reason is known for the remainder. This sample gives some 43,000 clones in total; about four fifths of them show up just once. The leading ten clones occupy about 1.5% of the sample. What these receptors recognize is not known. Sequencing was carried out using naive CD4+ T cells from PBMCs, cultured in vitro. The sample's cell subset or site, from its label and the paper: naive CD4+ T cells isolated by negative enrichment. The receptors were gathered from an adult with COVID-19.

This sequence joins TRBV9 and TRBJ2-5; D perhaps matches TRBD1 (6 bases). CDR1 is SGDLS, CDR2 YYNGEE, per germline. The CDR3 extends over 15 amino acids. The germline V and J ends were trimmed by 5 bases and 4 bases, with 18 bases remaining between them. CDR3 DNA sequence: TGTGCCAGCAGGGCTGGGCAGGGGACGTCAGAGACCCAGTACTTC. This encodes CASRAGQGTSETQYF.

The chain has TRBV5-6 and TRBJ2-5; D unresolved. Trimming took off 1 base at V and 8 bases at J, with 21 bases between the two ends. Germline V CDR1 and CDR2: SGHDT, YYEEEE. The CDR3 runs 16 residues. CDR3 sequence reads: CASSLRLGSLQFTQYF. The CDR3 nucleotides read TGTGCCAGCAGCTTGAGGCTGGGTTCCCTCCAATTCACCCAGTACTTC.

This chain links TRBV7-8 with TRBJ2-1, with 8 positions matching TRBD2. The J segment lost 0 bases and the V segment lost 6 bases, leaving 4 bases of the junction unmatched. The CDR3 totals 15 residues. Germline CDR1 is SGHVS and CDR2 is FQNEAQ. The CDR3 region is CASRQSGSSYNEQFF. CDR3 bases: TGTGCCAGCAGACAAAGCGGGAGCTCCTACAATGAGCAGTTCTTC.

The chain joins TRBV6-5 to TRBJ2-3, with 8 nucleotides matching TRBD2. Germline V gene lookup returns CDR1 MNHEY and CDR2 SVGAGI. The trim removed 11 bases at V and 4 bases at J, leaving 11 bases unmatched. The CDR3 covers 14 residues. In DNA form, the CDR3 reads TGTGCCGCCAGGGCGGGAGGAGGCGCAGATACGCAGTATTTT. This translates into CAARAGGGADTQYF.

This rearrangement joins TRBV6-2 or TRBV6-3 to TRBJ2-1; D unclear. CDR1 is MNHEY, CDR2 SVGEGT, per germline. The CDR3 covers 15 residues. V was pared by 0 bases and J by 6 bases, with 12 bases between. The CDR3 reads CASSYSGLDRNEQFF. The CDR3 nucleotides are TGTGCCAGCAGTTACTCGGGGTTAGATCGCAATGAGCAGTTCTTC.